These T cell receptor beta chains were read from a single sample in a study of T-cell reconstitution after alpha-beta-depleted transplantation in children. MiXCR, applied by TCRdb to the PCR reads, yields one record per CDR3 protein. This repertoire shows around 90,000 distinct CDR3 sequences, roughly a sixth found once; its top ten account for around a fifth. Sample: PBMCs, mostly from graft donor cells, taken 180 days after TCRalphabeta/CD19-depleted stem cell transplant. These receptors were taken from a male patient aged 2-15 years who had a stem cell transplant for acute lymphoblastic leukemia, so the T cells may come from the graft donor. Each CDR3 is given with its conserved first and last residue. The D gene is left open where the match is weak. Rows give clone size only sometimes, using once, few, many, or a class for an expanded clone.

few	TRBV20-1	-	TRBJ2-7	TGCAGTGCTAGAGTCCATGCCCGTGGGGGGTCCTACGAGCAGTACTTC	CSARVHARGGSYEQYF
many	TRBV3-1	TRBD2	TRBJ2-1	TGTGCCAGCAGCGATCCGGGACTAGGGGGGTATGAGCAGTTCTTC	CASSDPGLGGYEQFF
-	TRBV3-1	-	TRBJ2-2	TGTGCCAGCAGCCCGAGGACCGGGGAGCTGTTTTTT	CASSPRTGELFF
many	TRBV7-2	-	TRBJ2-7	TGTGCCAGCAGCTTAGTGGCAGGGCAGACCTACGAGCAGTACTTC	CASSLVAGQTYEQYF
few	TRBV3-1	-	TRBJ2-3	TGTGCCAGCAGCCACGGCCAGTACACAGATACGCAGTATTTT	CASSHGQYTDTQYF
-	TRBV27	-	TRBJ1-2	TGTGCCAGCATCCAGACGGGAAGCCATAGATATGGCTACACCTTC	CASIQTGSHRYGYTF
-	TRBV7-2	-	TRBJ2-7	TGTGCCAGCAGCTCGAGACAGGAATACGAGCAGTACTTC	CASSSRQEYEQYF
-	TRBV13	TRBD1	TRBJ2-3	TGTGCCAGCAGGACAGGGGAGGAACCCGATACGCAGTATTTT	CASRTGEEPDTQYF
few	TRBV15	-	TRBJ1-1	TGTGCCTCCAAAGACAGGACTAACGGTGAAGCTTTCTTT	CASKDRTNGEAFF
few	TRBV5-1	-	TRBJ2-2	TGCGCCAGCAGCGGGGACCCCGGGGAGCTGTTTTTT	CASSGDPGELFF
-	TRBV20-1	TRBD2	TRBJ2-1	TGCAGTGCCGTACGGGGGGGAGCCTACAATGAGCAGTTCTTC	CSAVRGGAYNEQFF
few	TRBV7-2	TRBD1	TRBJ2-7	TGTGCCAGCAGCTACGGGACAGGAGTTTACGAGCAGTACTTC	CASSYGTGVYEQYF
few	TRBV7-9	TRBD1	TRBJ1-5	TGTGCCAGCAGCCCCCCGGGAGACAGGGGGCGAGGTCAGCCCCAGCATTTT	CASSPPGDRGRGQPQHF
-	TRBV28	-	TRBJ2-5	TGTGCCAGCAGTTTATCACCGGTAATAACCCAGTACTTC	CASSLSPVITQYF
-	TRBV20-1	TRBD1	TRBJ2-2	TGCAGTGCTGTTCAGACAGGGTTCACCGGGGAGCTGTTTTTT	CSAVQTGFTGELFF
few	TRBV5-1	TRBD2	TRBJ2-7	TGCGCCAGCTCCACTGACGCCGGGAGGAGCTCCTACGAGCAGTACTTC	CASSTDAGRSSYEQYF
few	TRBV7-2	-	TRBJ2-5	TGTGCCAGCAGCTTAGCCTTGGGACCTCGTGCGGAGACCCAGTACTTC	CASSLALGPRAETQYF
-	TRBV12-3/TRBV12-4	TRBD1	TRBJ2-1	TGTGCCAGCAGTTTCAGACAGGGGTCAGGAGGATCCCTCACCTACAATGAGCAGTTCTTC	CASSFRQGSGGSLTYNEQFF
-	TRBV18	-	TRBJ2-5	TGTGCCAGCTCAATTATGGAGACCCAGTACTTC	CASSIMETQYF
few	TRBV6-1	TRBD2	TRBJ2-1	TGTGCCAGCAGTATGACTAGCGGGACCTCCTACAATGAGCAGTTCTTC	CASSMTSGTSYNEQFF
few	TRBV28	-	TRBJ2-7	TGTGCCAGCAGATTAGCCGGCGAGCAGTACTTC	CASRLAGEQYF
few	TRBV10-3	-	TRBJ2-7	TGTGCCATCAGTGACCCCGACAGGAGCTACGAGCAGTACTTC	CAISDPDRSYEQYF
-	TRBV5-6	-	TRBJ2-2	TGTGCCAGCAGCTTGGCCCGGCAGACCTACACCGGGGAGCTGTTTTTT	CASSLARQTYTGELFF
-	TRBV7-9	-	TRBJ1-1	TGTGCCAGCAGCTTAGAGGGGGGTGAGGAGAGCACTGAAGCTTTCTTT	CASSLEGGEESTEAFF
few	TRBV20-1	-	TRBJ2-7	TGCAGTGCCGCCCGATCAGGGATTGACGAGCAGTACTTC	CSAARSGIDEQYF
-	TRBV20-1	-	TRBJ2-5	TGCAGTGCTAGAATCTCCCAGGCACCCCAAGAGACCCAGTACTTC	CSARISQAPQETQYF
few	TRBV6-2/TRBV6-3	-	TRBJ2-7	TGTGCCAGCAGTTCGAGGACTGACTACGAGCAGTACTTC	CASSSRTDYEQYF
many	TRBV2	TRBD1	TRBJ2-2	TGTGCCAGCAGTCCAGACAGGGTCCTGTTTTTT	CASSPDRVLFF
-	TRBV29-1	-	TRBJ1-1	TGCAGCGTTGTTGCAGGCCAGGGCGGCGCTGAAGCTTTCTTT	CSVVAGQGGAEAFF
-	TRBV7-8	-	TRBJ2-1	TGTGCCAGCAGCTTAGTTCCCTACAATGAGCAGTTCTTC	CASSLVPYNEQFF
-	TRBV5-1	-	TRBJ1-1	TGCGCCAGCAGCTCCCTCGGGGCTGTGAACACTGAAGCTTTCTTT	CASSSLGAVNTEAFF
few	TRBV11-3	-	TRBJ2-5	TGTGCCAGCAGCTTAGAGGGTCCAGGGGATACGACCCAGTACTTC	CASSLEGPGDTTQYF
few	TRBV29-1	-	TRBJ2-1	TGCAGCCTCCAGACAGGCTCAATCGTCTACAATGAGCAGTTCTTC	CSLQTGSIVYNEQFF
-	TRBV20-1	-	TRBJ2-7	TGCAGTGGTAGCCTTCCGGACCGTTCCTACGAGCAGTACTTC	CSGSLPDRSYEQYF
few	TRBV7-9	-	TRBJ2-1	TGTGCCACCACCGGGGGCTCCTACAATGAGCAGTTCTTC	CATTGGSYNEQFF
many	TRBV4-1	-	TRBJ2-7	TGCGCCAGCAGCCAAGATCCCTTACCAAACCAGGGGTTCTACGAGCAGTACTTC	CASSQDPLPNQGFYEQYF
few	TRBV7-9	-	TRBJ2-2	TGTGCCAGCAGCTTAGGCCCCGGGACAAAGAACACCGGGGAGCTGTTTTTT	CASSLGPGTKNTGELFF
-	TRBV7-8	-	TRBJ1-3	TGTGCCAGCAGCTTAGGGATGAACACCATATATTTT	CASSLGMNTIYF
medium-sized	TRBV12-3/TRBV12-4	TRBD1	TRBJ2-2	TGTGCCAGCAGTTTATGGCAGGGGGTGAACACCGGGGAGCTGTTTTTT	CASSLWQGVNTGELFF
many	TRBV20-1	TRBD2	TRBJ2-3	TGCAGTGCTAAGCTCCGCGGGGGGACTAGCACAGATACGCAGTATTTT	CSAKLRGGTSTDTQYF
-	TRBV5-6	TRBD2	TRBJ2-3	TGTGCCAGCAGTCTTCGGGGGGGCCTAAGCACAGATACGCAGTATTTT	CASSLRGGLSTDTQYF
-	TRBV4-3	-	TRBJ2-7	TGCGCCAGCAGCCAAGATCCAGGGGGGGTCTACGAGCAGTACTTC	CASSQDPGGVYEQYF
many	TRBV10-3	-	TRBJ2-1	TGTGCCATCACCTCCTACAATGAGCAGTTCTTC	CAITSYNEQFF
-	TRBV7-2	-	TRBJ1-2	TGTGCCAGCAGCCCGGGTTCGGGGGCGGGCGAGTATGGCTACACCTTC	CASSPGSGAGEYGYTF
few	TRBV12-3/TRBV12-4	-	TRBJ1-5	TGTGCCAGCACCCCCGAATTGGCCTCCAATCAGCCCCAGCATTTT	CASTPELASNQPQHF
few	TRBV7-2	TRBD2	TRBJ2-1	TGTGCCAGCACCGAGCGGGGGGGCCGCAATGAGCAGTTCTTC	CASTERGGRNEQFF
-	TRBV3-1	TRBD2	TRBJ2-7	TGTGCCAGCCAACGACTAGCGGGATGGTGCGAGCAGTACTTC	CASQRLAGWCEQYF
few	TRBV5-1	-	TRBJ1-6	TGCGCCAGCAGCTTGGGCAGGGACGGACGCTCCTATAATTCACCCCTCCACTTT	CASSLGRDGRSYNSPLHF
few	TRBV12-3/TRBV12-4	-	TRBJ2-5	TGTGCCAGCAGTTCACTAGTTCAAGAGACCCAGTACTTC	CASSSLVQETQYF